The clone carrying this T cell receptor (beta chain) has only a few counts. TCRdb analysed the reads with MiXCR anew, one entry per CDR3 protein. Altogether around 320,000 distinct CDR3 sequences are present, more than 8% being singletons, with the ten largest covering approximately 4.5%. This entry belongs to a study of T cell repertoires in cytomegalovirus infection. Study-level information: Public TCR beta signatures marked donors with CMV infection and the matching HLA.

This CDR3 is 16 amino acids long. From germline, CDR1 is MDHEN and CDR2 SYDVKM. V shed 6 bases and J 3 bases; nucleotides not matched to a gene: 10. The sequence was obtained from a human donor in good health (CMV status not recorded). Some clones in this sample may be carry-over from other donors' samples. The sample comprised PBMCs. This sequence joins TRBV28 and TRBJ2-1, with 8 bases identical to TRBD1. This chain's CDR3 is CASSESGTGSYNEQFF. CDR3 coding DNA: TGTGCCAGCAGCGAATCCGGGACAGGAAGCTACAATGAGCAGTTCTTC. Full variable domain (remainder filled in from reference TRBV28 and TRBJ2-1): DVKVTQSSRYLVKRTGEKVFLECVQDMDHENMFWYRQDPGLGLRLIYFSYDVKMKEKGDIPEGYSVSREKKERFSLILESASTNQTSMYLCASSESGTGSYNEQFFGPGTRLTVL.